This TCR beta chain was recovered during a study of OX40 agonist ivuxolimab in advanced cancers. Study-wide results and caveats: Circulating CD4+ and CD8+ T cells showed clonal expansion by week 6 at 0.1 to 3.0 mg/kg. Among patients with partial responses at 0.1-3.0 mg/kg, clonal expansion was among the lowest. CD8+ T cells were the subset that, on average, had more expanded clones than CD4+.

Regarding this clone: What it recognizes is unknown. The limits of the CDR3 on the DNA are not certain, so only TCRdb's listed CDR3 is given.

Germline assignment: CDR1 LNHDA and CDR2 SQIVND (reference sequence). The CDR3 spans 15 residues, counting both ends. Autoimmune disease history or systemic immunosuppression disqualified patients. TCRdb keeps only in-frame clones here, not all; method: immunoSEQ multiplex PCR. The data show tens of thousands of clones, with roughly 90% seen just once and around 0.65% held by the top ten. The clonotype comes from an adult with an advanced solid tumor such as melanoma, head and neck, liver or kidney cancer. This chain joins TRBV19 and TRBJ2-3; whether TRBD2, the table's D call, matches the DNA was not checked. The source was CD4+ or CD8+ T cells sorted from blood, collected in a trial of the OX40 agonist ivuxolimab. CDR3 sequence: CASSGQAGLTDTQYF.